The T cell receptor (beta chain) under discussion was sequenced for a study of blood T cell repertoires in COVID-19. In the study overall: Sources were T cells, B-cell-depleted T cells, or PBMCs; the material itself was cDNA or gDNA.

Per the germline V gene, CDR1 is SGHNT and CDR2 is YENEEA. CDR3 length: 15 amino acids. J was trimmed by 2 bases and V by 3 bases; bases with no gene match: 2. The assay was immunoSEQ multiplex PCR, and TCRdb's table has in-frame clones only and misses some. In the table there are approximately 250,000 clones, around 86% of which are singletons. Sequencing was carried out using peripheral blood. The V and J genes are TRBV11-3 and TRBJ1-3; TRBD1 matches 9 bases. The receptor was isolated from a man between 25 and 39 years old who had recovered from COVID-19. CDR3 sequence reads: CASSFGQGTGNTIYF. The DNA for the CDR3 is TGTGCCAGCAGCTTCGGACAGGGGACTGGAAACACCATATATTTT.